The 21 T cell receptor beta chains below come from one sample, sequenced in a study of PD-1 blockade in classical Hodgkin lymphoma (dated by TCRdb to the early 2020s). The library relied on the immunoSEQ multiplex PCR assay. The clones in this table, taken by TCRdb from immuneACCESS, are in-frame only. Not every clone is retained; where verified, under half of the shortfall comes from an unresolved V gene, and the cause of the rest is unknown. This sample has tens of thousands of clones in its table, and roughly 82% of those were observed once. The top ten constitute around a sixth of the sample. The label giving this sample's time point can be read as: cycle 4 day 1 (C4D1), after five to seven weeks of nivolumab. Every trial patient had relapsed after autologous stem cell transplantation, and cohorts A, B and C differed in prior brentuximab vedotin exposure. The input for sequencing was peripheral blood mononuclear cells (PBMCs), taken before the fourth cycle of nivolumab. These receptors originate from a human donor with classical Hodgkin lymphoma.

The genes are TRBV7-2 and TRBJ1-3; no clear D. V was cut by 2 bases and J by 1 base, with 18 bases left in between. CDR3 size: 18 residues. The germline V gene has CDR1 SGHTA and CDR2 FQGNSA. The CDR3 nucleotides read TGTGCCAGCAGCTTACCAGGCCTCATTTCAACTTCTGGAAACACCATATATTTT. This encodes CASSLPGLISTSGNTIYF.

V and J are TRBV7-7 and TRBJ2-5; no clear D gene. Per the germline V gene, CDR1 is SSHAT and CDR2 is FNYEAQ (reference sequence). Trimming took 5 bases from V and 5 from J, leaving 27 bases between them. The CDR3 extends over 18 amino acids. Here the CDR3 reads CASSPGLLASADGETQYF. The CDR3 DNA sequence: TGTGCCAGCAGCCCCGGTCTACTGGCATCGGCTGATGGGGAGACCCAGTACTTC.

The sample holds a few counts of this clone. V gene TRBV7-6 combines with J gene TRBJ2-7; 9 positions match TRBD1. The ends lost 5 bases at V and 5 bases at J; junction bases unmatched: 19. Germline V CDR1 and CDR2: SGHVS, FNYEAQ. The CDR3 is 18 amino acids. This CDR3 is CASSPDPLIGTGINEQYF. The DNA for the CDR3 is TGTGCCAGCAGCCCGGACCCGCTCATCGGGACAGGGATCAACGAGCAGTACTTC.

The chain links TRBV5-1 to TRBJ2-7; 7 nucleotides match TRBD2. This CDR3 spans 16 amino acids. Germline V gene sequence: CDR1 SGHRS, CDR2 YFSETQ. V dropped 4 bases and J dropped 0; count of bases not matched to a gene: 10. The CDR3 bases are TGCGCCAGCAGCCCCGGGGGGACGTTAAGCTCCTACGAGCAGTACTTC. Translated, it gives CASSPGGTLSSYEQYF. The full variable domain, its missing parts supplied by reference TRBV5-1 and TRBJ2-7, is KAGVTQTPRYLIKTRGQQVTLSCSPISGHRSVSWYQQTPGQGLQFLFEYFSETQRNKGNFPGRFSGRQFSNSRSEMNVSTLELGDSALYLCASSPGGTLSSYEQYFGPGTRLTVT.

CDR3 amino acids: CASRFQSGNTIYF. The CDR3 DNA sequence: TGTGCCAGCAGGTTCCAGTCTGGAAACACCATATATTTT. V and J are TRBV6-1 and TRBJ1-3; no clear D gene. Deletions cut 6 bases from V and 1 base from J, with 7 bases between. CDR3 length: 13 amino acids. CDR1 and CDR2 (germline): MNHNS, SASEGT.

The chain combines TRBV18 with TRBJ1-1, with D unclear. The germline gives CDR1 KGHSH, CDR2 LQKENI. V lost 1 base and J 4 bases, leaving 7 bases between the germline ends. The CDR3 is 13 amino acids. This CDR3 is CASSPRYGTEAFF. CDR3 DNA sequence: TGTGCCAGCTCACCACGATACGGCACTGAAGCTTTCTTT.

This clone has only one observation. One junction end does not reproduce the germline sequence, and a read error may be involved. The rearrangement links TRBV7-7 to TRBJ2-1; D might be TRBD1 or TRBD2, each matching 5 bases. The CDR3 consists of 14 residues. Germline V gives CDR1 SSHAT, CDR2 FNYEAQ (reference sequence). CDR3 nucleotides: TGTGCTAGCAGCCCCGGGACCCCAAACAATGAGCAGTTCTTC. It yields the protein CASSPGTPNNEQFF.

This rearrangement joins TRBV28 to TRBJ1-1; D is possibly TRBD1 (6 bases). The germline V and J ends were trimmed by 10 bases and 6 bases, with 12 bases remaining between them. Germline V lookup: CDR1 MDHEN, CDR2 SYDVKM. The CDR3 is made up of 11 amino acids. The CDR3 region is CAIGGGAEAFF. CDR3 in DNA: TGTGCCATCGGGGGCGGGGCTGAAGCTTTCTTT.

In this sample, this clone turned up once. The chain carries TRBV7-2 and TRBJ2-3, with TRBD2 matching 10 bases. The CDR3 has 16 residues. The trim removed 4 bases at V and 7 bases at J, leaving 11 bases unmatched. The germline CDR1 and CDR2 sequences are SGHTA and FQGNSA. CDR3 nucleotide sequence: TGTGCCAGCAGCTCCCCCTCCCGAGCGGGGGGGCATACGCAGTATTTT. This codes for CASSSPSRAGGHTQYF.

The V call is TRBV5-1, the J call TRBJ2-3; 7 bases map to TRBD1. The CDR3 length is 15 residues. V shed 0 bases, J shed 2 bases, and the junction held 3 bases outside the gene matches. Germline lookup yields CDR1 SGHRS and CDR2 YFSETQ. The CDR3 loop is CASSLGQGYTDTQYF. CDR3 bases: TGCGCCAGCAGCTTGGGACAGGGATACACAGATACGCAGTATTTT. Complete variable domain (other parts from reference TRBV5-1 and TRBJ2-3): KAGVTQTPRYLIKTRGQQVTLSCSPISGHRSVSWYQQTPGQGLQFLFEYFSETQRNKGNFPGRFSGRQFSNSRSEMNVSTLELGDSALYLCASSLGQGYTDTQYFGPGTRLTVL.

This chain uses TRBV5-1 with TRBJ2-7, with 7 bases that match TRBD2. Germline lookup yields CDR1 SGHRS and CDR2 YFSETQ. The trim removed 4 bases at V and 3 bases at J, leaving 4 bases unmatched. There are 13 residues in the CDR3. CDR3 coding DNA: TGCGCCAGCAGCGCGGGAGACTACTACGAGCAGTACTTC. This encodes CASSAGDYYEQYF.

The J gene is TRBJ1-1, the V gene TRBV7-3; the match to TRBD1 covers 7 bases. This CDR3 region has 14 residues. Germline V gives CDR1 SGHTA, CDR2 FQGTGA. V shed 5 bases, J shed 4 bases, and the junction held 7 bases outside the gene matches. As DNA, the CDR3 is TGTGCCAGCAGCCTATACCGGGACAGCACTGAAGCTTTCTTT. Amino acid sequence: CASSLYRDSTEAFF.

The gene calls are TRBV4-1 and TRBJ2-5, with 7 bases fitting TRBD1. The V gene end was trimmed by 0 bases and the J gene end by 1 base; junction bases not matched to a gene: 8. This CDR3 contains 17 residues. The germline CDR1 and CDR2 sequences are MGHRA and YSYEKL. The CDR3 DNA is TGCGCCAGCAGCCAAGATTACGTAGGGGGCGGCCAAGAGACCCAGTACTTC. It translates to CASSQDYVGGGQETQYF.

V and J are TRBV11-2 and TRBJ1-3; 10 nucleotides agree with TRBD1. Germline CDR1 reads SGHAT; CDR2 reads FQNNGV. V was pared by 3 bases and J by 2 bases, with 1 base of the junction left unmatched. The CDR3 is 15 amino acids. The CDR3 nucleotides are TGTGCCAGCAGCTTGGGGACAGGGGCTGGAAACACCATATATTTT. As protein: CASSLGTGAGNTIYF.

This chain uses TRBV5-4 with TRBJ1-1; 8 bases align to TRBD1. J was trimmed by 0 bases and V by 2 bases; bases with no gene match: 9. This CDR3 has 17 residues. Per the germline V gene, CDR1 is SGHNT and CDR2 is YYREEE (reference sequence). CDR3 DNA sequence: TGTGCCAGCAGCTTACCCCCAGGACAGGGAATGAACACTGAAGCTTTCTTT. Amino acids: CASSLPPGQGMNTEAFF.

The rearrangement joins TRBV4-1 to TRBJ1-3; 8 nucleotides line up with TRBD1. CDR3 size: 17 residues. Per the germline V gene, CDR1 is MGHRA and CDR2 is YSYEKL. V gave up 4 bases and J gave up 0 bases; unmatched junction bases: 8. The CDR3 nucleotides are TGCGCCAGCAGCCGGCCGGGACAGGATCTCTCTGGAAACACCATATATTTT. Translating it yields CASSRPGQDLSGNTIYF.

The chain links TRBV5-4 to TRBJ2-2, with D possibly being TRBD1 or TRBD2 (5 bases each). The germline V gene has CDR1 SGHNT and CDR2 YYREEE (reference sequence). The V end lost 4 bases, the J end lost 7 bases, and 17 bases lay between the germline ends. CDR3 length: 15 residues. The CDR3 sequence: CASSVGVGSGGELFF. The DNA for the CDR3 is TGTGCCAGCAGCGTGGGGGTTGGTTCCGGCGGGGAGCTGTTTTTT.

V gene TRBV5-1 combines with J gene TRBJ2-1, with TRBD2 identical over 8 bases. CDR1 and CDR2 from the germline V gene are SGHRS and YFSETQ. V lost 0 bases to trimming and J lost 5 bases; unmatched junction nucleotides: 7. The CDR3 sequence is 16 residues long. The CDR3 region is CASSLGGTRRNNEQFF. Here the CDR3 DNA reads TGCGCCAGCAGCTTGGGTGGGACTAGGAGAAACAATGAGCAGTTCTTC.

V gene TRBV29-1 combines with J gene TRBJ2-7, with TRBD1 matching 7 bases. V was clipped by 6 bases and J by 1 base; unmatched bases: 9. This CDR3 comprises 14 residues. Per germline, CDR1 SQVTM and CDR2 ANQGSEA. The CDR3 loop reads CSVRGQAFSYEQYF. CDR3 bases: TGCAGCGTGAGGGGGCAGGCCTTTTCCTACGAGCAGTACTTC.

The chain combines TRBV9 with TRBJ2-3, with D perhaps assigned TRBD1 or TRBD2 (6 bases each). Between the trimmed V and J ends, which lost 3 bases and 6 bases, there was a span of 35 bases. This CDR3 has 21 residues. Germline CDR1 and CDR2: SGDLS and YYNGEE. In DNA, the CDR3 is TGTGCCAGCAGCGGCGCAGGGAGAGTGGGGGGCTCAATCAACTGCCCGGATACGCAGTATTTT. Encoded protein: CASSGAGRVGGSINCPDTQYF.

V is TRBV6-5 and J is TRBJ1-3, with D maybe TRBD1 (5 bases). The CDR3 length is 11 residues. Looked up from germline, CDR1 is MNHEY and CDR2 is SVGAGI. V lost 7 bases and J 9 bases, leaving 10 bases between the germline ends. The DNA of the CDR3 is TGTGCCAGCATCCAGGGTGGCACCATATATTTT. Residues: CASIQGGTIYF.